The T cell receptor (beta chain) under discussion was sequenced for a study of chemoradiotherapy in HPV16-positive cancers (dated by TCRdb to the early 2020s). Study-wide context: Candidate HPV-specific T-cell clones and common TCR motifs were defined through functional T-cell assays on cells from a couple of HPV16-positive patients. Whether T-cell immunity against the HPV oncoproteins E6 and E7 changes during chemoradiotherapy and whether survival is affected by this immunity were examined in the study. TCR repertoires from roughly 87 patients with HPV-related cancers were then used to track the candidate HPV-specific TCRs and motifs. The investigation overall reported the following: The survival association was reported for HPV16-positive patients, and the functional definition of HPV-specific T cells was derived from only two HPV16-positive patients. Expansion of candidate HPV-specific clones and E7-related TCR motifs was observed in the tumor microenvironment during treatment, whereas no such expansion was observed for non-HPV-specific T cells. Improved recurrence-free survival in HPV16-positive patients was associated with expansion of HPV-responsive T cells during chemoradiotherapy.

Notes on this clone: The antigen it binds to is not known. It has no much larger one-base neighbor in the sample; base qualities were not kept.

Library preparation was by the immunoSEQ multiplex PCR assay. Not all clones reach the TCRdb copy of this immuneACCESS table, which keeps in-frame sequences only. Checked studies attribute under half of the gap to unresolved V genes and leave the rest unexplained. This sample is represented by 5,500 to 8,000 clones; roughly 80% of them were singletons. Roughly 18% of the sample is in the top ten clones. Repertoires were sampled repeatedly over the course of chemoradiotherapy, so clonal expansion could be followed in the tumor microenvironment. Sample collection occurred from a patient who underwent chemoradiotherapy. The TCR sequence derives from a human donor with HPV-associated anogenital cancer.

The CDR3 protein sequence reads: CASRERGDTQYF. The DNA sequence is given as TGTGCCAGCAGAGAAAGGGGAGATACGCAGTATTTT. The sequence links TRBV2 to TRBJ2-3, with a tentative D gene TRBD1 over 5 matching bases. The germline V gene sets CDR1 to SNHLY and CDR2 to FYNNEI. The V and J ends are trimmed by 6 bases and 5 bases, leaving 9 bases between them. The CDR3 has 12 amino acids, counting the end cysteine and phenylalanine. The retained sequence is limited to the CDR3, 36 bases, with the frame set at the first base.